These 10 T cell receptor beta chains share one sample of origin, sequenced in a study of OX40 agonist ivuxolimab in advanced cancers. Produced via immunoSEQ multiplex PCR; TCRdb's table is partial and in-frame only. The sample has some 140,000 clones, about 93% seen once. The material sequenced was CD4+ or CD8+ T cells sorted from blood, taken in a trial of the OX40 agonist ivuxolimab. All receptors derive from an adult with an advanced solid tumor such as melanoma, head and neck, liver or kidney cancer.

This clone was seen just once. The gene calls are TRBV7-9 and TRBJ2-7, with 11 bases identical to TRBD1. This CDR3 has 15 residues. The V segment lost 5 bases and the J segment 3 bases; nucleotides outside the gene matches: 6. Germline V gene data show CDR1 as SEHNR and CDR2 as FQNEAQ (reference sequence). The CDR3 region has the DNA TGTGCCAGCAGCCTCCGGGACAGGGGGATCTACGAGCAGTACTTC. It specifies CASSLRDRGIYEQYF.

This chain connects TRBV19 to TRBJ1-1; no definite D call. The CDR3 length is 13 residues. With 6 bases removed from V and 2 bases from J, the gap between germline ends came to 10 bases. The germline gives CDR1 LNHDA, CDR2 SQIVND (reference sequence). The CDR3 sequence: CASSLTENTEAFF. CDR3 DNA: TGTGCCAGTAGCCTTACAGAAAACACTGAAGCTTTCTTT.

V is TRBV7-2 and J is TRBJ2-1; TRBD1 aligns across 8 bases. CDR3 length equals 17 residues. The junction had 6 bases not matched to a gene; V was cut back by 0 bases and J by 2 bases. CDR1 and CDR2 from the germline V gene are SGHTA and FQGNSA. CDR3 coding DNA: TGTGCCAGCAGCTTAGCTTCCGGGACAGGAGCCTACAATGAGCAGTTCTTC. Translation: CASSLASGTGAYNEQFF.

The V and J genes are TRBV7-3 and TRBJ2-7, with D uncertain. The CDR3 covers 17 residues. Germline CDR1 SGHTA, CDR2 FQGTGA. Trimming left V 1 base short and J 4 bases short, with 20 bases between. The CDR3 coding sequence is TGTGCCAGCAGCTTAAGTCGCCTCTGGACCCCGTTTTACGAGCAGTACTTC. It yields the protein CASSLSRLWTPFYEQYF.

This clone was observed once. Here the CDR3 DNA reads TGCGCCAGCAGTTTAGACAGGGGATCTTATGGCTACACCTTC. It is translated as CASSLDRGSYGYTF. This chain links TRBV5-1 with TRBJ1-2; 8 bases line up with TRBD1. From germline, CDR1 is SGHRS and CDR2 YFSETQ. J was trimmed by 5 bases and V by 5 bases; bases with no gene match: 8. There are 14 residues in the CDR3.

This chain connects TRBV5-4 to TRBJ1-1, with TRBD1 matching 10 bases. CDR1 SGHNT and CDR2 YYREEE come from the germline V gene (reference sequence). The CDR3 has 16 amino acids. After removal of 3 bases from V and 1 base from J, the junction contained 6 bases not matched to a gene. CDR3 DNA: TGTGCCAGCAGCTCACGACAGGGGGCCCGGAACACTGAAGCTTTCTTT. It yields the protein CASSSRQGARNTEAFF.

This rearrangement joins TRBV27 to TRBJ1-5; D perhaps matches TRBD1 (6 bases). The CDR3 contains 13 residues. Trimming pared 6 bases from V and 5 bases from J, leaving 11 bases between. The V gene's germline CDR1 is MNHEY and CDR2 SMNVEV (reference sequence). DNA for the CDR3: TGTGCCAGCAGCACGACAGGTCATCAGCCCCAGCATTTT. Its translation is CASSTTGHQPQHF.

This rearrangement joins TRBV5-4 to TRBJ1-2; the D is unclear. The CDR3 runs 13 residues. The germline gives CDR1 SGHNT, CDR2 YYREEE (reference sequence). The V and J ends lost 0 bases and 3 bases respectively, with 6 bases between them. The CDR3 loop reads CASSLGTDYGYTF. CDR3 bases: TGTGCCAGCAGCTTGGGGACTGACTATGGCTACACCTTC.

The V gene is TRBV10-1, the J gene TRBJ2-2, with 8 bases aligning to TRBD1. The V and J ends lost 2 bases and 1 base, in that order; junction bases with no gene match: 0. This CDR3 region has 15 residues. Germline loops: CDR1 WNHNN, CDR2 SYGVQD (reference sequence). CDR3 sequence (DNA): TGCGCCAGCAGTGAGGGACAGGGGAACACCGGGGAGCTGTTTTTT. Its translation is CASSEGQGNTGELFF.

This clone was observed a single time. The chain carries TRBV7-3 and TRBJ2-7; maybe TRBD1 (6 bases). Germline V lookup: CDR1 SGHTA, CDR2 FQGTGA. V was shortened by 2 bases and J by 6 bases, with 14 bases between the two germline ends. There are 14 residues in the CDR3. DNA of the CDR3: TGTGCCAGCAGCTTAGGGGGCAGGGAAGGCGAGCAGTACTTC. Its protein is CASSLGGREGEQYF.